This record looks at one T cell receptor beta chain sequence and its context. These data originate in a study of CD8 T cells in Susac syndrome. After extraction with the RNeasy kit, about 0.45 to 1 ug of the RNA was reverse transcribed using random hexamers. TCRdb recomputed calls from the immunoSEQ multiplex PCR reads with MiXCR, one row per CDR3 protein. Of some 220,000 distinct CDR3 sequences listed, around 95% were seen once; the top ten hold about 0.091%. From germline, CDR1 is MGHRA and CDR2 YSYEKL. V lost 1 base, J lost 6 bases, and 7 bases lay in between. The CDR3 contains 13 residues. The chain couples TRBV4-1 to TRBJ2-1, with D possibly called TRBD1 or TRBD2 (5 bases each). The sequencing input was CD4+ T cells from PBMCs. This sequence originates from a human donor with multiple sclerosis. For the CDR3, the DNA is TGCGCCAGCAGCCAAGCAGGGACCAATGAGCAGTTCTTC. Translating gives CASSQAGTNEQFF.